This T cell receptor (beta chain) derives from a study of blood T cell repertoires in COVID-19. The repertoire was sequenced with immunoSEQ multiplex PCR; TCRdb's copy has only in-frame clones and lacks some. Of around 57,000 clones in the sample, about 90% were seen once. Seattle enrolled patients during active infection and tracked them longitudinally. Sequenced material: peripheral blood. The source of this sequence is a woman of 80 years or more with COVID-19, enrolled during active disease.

The CDR3 DNA reads TGTGCCATCAGCTCGGACAGAAACCTCAATCAGCCCCAGCATTTT. Translation: CAISSDRNLNQPQHF. V and J are TRBV10-3 and TRBJ1-5; TRBD1 is a possible D gene (6 bases). The V gene's germline CDR1 is ENHRY and CDR2 SYGVKD. V was clipped by 6 bases and J by 3 bases, with 15 bases between them. This CDR3 spans 15 amino acids.